This TCR beta chain was retrieved from a study of blood T cell repertoires in COVID-19. The data were produced by immunoSEQ multiplex PCR, yet TCRdb's version contains in-frame clones alone and is incomplete. The sample has under 150,000 clones; 87% are singletons. The CDR3 extends over 15 amino acids. From germline, CDR1 is SGHAT and CDR2 FQNNGV. Between the trimmed V and J ends, which lost 4 bases and 2 bases, there was a span of 14 bases. The specimen sequenced was peripheral blood. J is TRBJ1-2 and V is TRBV11-2; D possibly corresponds to TRBD1 (6 bases). This clonotype was sampled from a man in his forties or fifties with active COVID-19. CDR3: CASSSIRGVNYGYTF. The CDR3, as DNA: TGTGCCAGCAGCTCTATCAGGGGAGTCAACTATGGCTACACCTTC.